Shown below are 10 T cell receptor beta chains from a single sample sequenced in a study of shared clonotypes between healthy human individuals. Libraries were prepared by immunoSEQ multiplex PCR; TCRdb keeps only in-frame clonotypes and omits some of them. The sample carries 2 million to 3 million clones, approximately 93% recorded once. The sample consisted of naive CD4+ T cells from PBMCs. Subset indicated: CD45RA+ positively selected. These receptors originate from a man aged 18 to 29 in good health. Some clones in this sample may be carry-over from other donors' samples.

In regard to this clone: This sample includes further DNA sequences coding for the same CDR3. The chain recombines TRBV20-1 with TRBJ1-2; no reliable D call. Trimming left V 0 bases short and J 3 bases short, with 2 bases between. Germline values: CDR1 DFQATT, CDR2 SNEGSKA (reference sequence). This CDR3 has 11 residues. The chain's CDR3 is CSARDDYGYTF. DNA of the CDR3: TGCAGTGCTAGAGATGACTATGGCTACACCTTC.

The rearrangement joins TRBV6-5 to TRBJ2-5; D is perhaps TRBD1 (6 bases). The CDR3 extends over 15 amino acids. The germline V and J ends were trimmed by 0 bases and 4 bases, with 12 bases remaining between them. Looked up from germline, CDR1 is MNHEY and CDR2 is SVGAGI. The CDR3 loop is CASSYSQGLPETQYF. The CDR3 DNA follows: TGTGCCAGCAGTTACTCGCAGGGGCTACCAGAGACCCAGTACTTC.

This clone was seen just once. CDR3 sequence reads: CASSLGLAGGNNEQFF. The DNA of the CDR3 is TGTGCCAGCAGCTTAGGGCTAGCGGGAGGGAACAATGAGCAGTTCTTC. V is TRBV7-2 and J is TRBJ2-1; the match to TRBD2 covers 12 bases. The CDR3 loop spans 16 amino acids. Germline V gives CDR1 SGHTA, CDR2 FQGNSA. J gave up 5 bases and V 1 base, and 3 bases lay outside the gene matches.

V and J are TRBV7-6 and TRBJ1-5; D not resolved. The germline V and J ends were trimmed by 3 bases and 4 bases, with 4 bases remaining between them. The CDR3 has 12 amino acids. The germline CDR1 and CDR2 sequences are SGHVS and FNYEAQ. The CDR3 coding sequence is TGTGCCAGCAGCTTTGCTAATCAGCCCCAGCATTTT. It encodes CASSFANQPQHF.

This chain uses TRBV7-9 with TRBJ1-1, with 11 nucleotides matching TRBD1. The V segment lost 5 bases and the J segment 7 bases; nucleotides outside the gene matches: 6. The CDR3 covers 14 residues. Looked up from germline, CDR1 is SEHNR and CDR2 is FQNEAQ (reference sequence). CDR3 in amino acids: CASSRGQGVYEAFF. CDR3 DNA: TGTGCCAGCAGCAGGGGACAGGGGGTTTATGAAGCTTTCTTT.

Concerning this clone: Other nucleotide sequences from this sample produce the same CDR3. The gene calls are TRBV15 and TRBJ2-5, with TRBD1 matching 7 bases. CDR3 length: 12 amino acids. Germline loops: CDR1 LNHNV, CDR2 YYDKDF (reference sequence). With 8 bases clipped from V and 5 bases from J, the junction kept 5 bases outside the gene matches. The CDR3 loop reads CATSRGLETQYF. The CDR3 region has the DNA TGTGCCACCTCAAGGGGGCTGGAGACCCAGTACTTC.

The gene calls are TRBV28 and TRBJ1-6, with D unclear. This CDR3 spans 14 amino acids. Trimming took 1 base from V and 13 from J, leaving 14 bases between them. Germline-derived CDR1 and CDR2 are MDHEN and SYDVKM. In DNA form, the CDR3 reads TGTGCCAGCAGTTTATCTCCCGCGATGGGGCCCCTCCACTTT. Its protein product is CASSLSPAMGPLHF. The full variable domain, with the rest looked up from reference TRBV28 and TRBJ1-6, is DVKVTQSSRYLVKRTGEKVFLECVQDMDHENMFWYRQDPGLGLRLIYFSYDVKMKEKGDIPEGYSVSREKKERFSLILESASTNQTSMYLCASSLSPAMGPLHFGNGTRLTVT.

The V call is TRBV18, the J call TRBJ2-7; no definite D call. Germline CDR1 reads KGHSH; CDR2 reads LQKENI. V lost 0 bases and J lost 1, with 7 bases in between. CDR3 length: 14 amino acids. CDR3 region: CASSPPDKSYEQYF. The CDR3, as DNA: TGTGCCAGCTCACCACCTGACAAATCCTACGAGCAGTACTTC.

The rearrangement uses TRBV18 and TRBJ2-7; D is ambiguous. Per the germline V gene, CDR1 is KGHSH and CDR2 is LQKENI. This CDR3 comprises 14 residues. Trimming took off 3 bases at V and 3 bases at J, with 12 bases between the two ends. The CDR3 loop reads CASSPIGGFYEQYF. The CDR3 DNA reads TGTGCCAGCTCACCTATCGGCGGCTTCTACGAGCAGTACTTC.

This chain connects TRBV5-8 to TRBJ1-1; the D is unclear. The CDR3 totals 14 residues. The ends were cut back, 2 bases at V and 2 bases at J, with 10 bases in the middle. Germline V gene lookup returns CDR1 SGHTS and CDR2 YDEGEE. CDR3 coding DNA: TGTGCCAGCAGCTTAGGTCAGCCTAACACTGAAGCTTTCTTT. Translation: CASSLGQPNTEAFF.